Below, 27 T cell receptor beta chains from the same sample are listed, as sequenced in a study of cytomegalovirus exposure and HLA in healthy donors. Researchers ran the PCR with 60 Vbeta and 13 Jbeta primers. TCRdb keeps only in-frame clones here, not all; method: immunoSEQ multiplex PCR. The sample contains roughly 34,000 clones, 75% to 90% of which appear only once. Material for sequencing was PBMCs. The receptor set was obtained from a male donor in good health and CMV-seronegative.

This rearrangement joins TRBV7-2 to TRBJ2-3; TRBD2 matches 10 bases. Unmatched junction bases numbered 11, after V lost 5 bases and J lost 6 bases. The CDR3 is 16 amino acids. Germline V gene lookup returns CDR1 SGHTA and CDR2 FQGNSA. CDR3 loop: CASSRISGGAGDTQYF. CDR3 in DNA: TGTGCCAGCAGCCGAATCAGCGGGGGGGCGGGGGATACGCAGTATTTT.

This clone has only a few counts. The chain recombines TRBV23-1 with TRBJ1-3; D remains ambiguous. Being an ORF, TRBV23-1 has a function that is uncertain. V gave up 2 bases and J gave up 0 bases, with 14 bases separating them. The CDR3 is 17 residues long. This chain's CDR3 is CASSQLYSFNSGNTIYF. CDR3 sequence (DNA): TGCGCCAGCAGTCAACTCTACAGTTTCAACTCTGGAAACACCATATATTTT.

This chain links TRBV7-3 with TRBJ2-2; no clear D gene. CDR1 and CDR2 (germline): SGHTA, FQGTGA. Trimming took off 5 bases at V and 0 bases at J, with 4 bases between the two ends. The CDR3 sequence is 13 residues long. The DNA for the CDR3 is TGTGCCAGCAGCACAGCGAACACCGGGGAGCTGTTTTTT. It codes for CASSTANTGELFF.

V and J are TRBV7-8 and TRBJ1-1; no definite D call. V gave up 6 bases and J gave up 0 bases, with 14 bases separating them. The CDR3 runs 15 residues. Per the germline V gene, CDR1 is SGHVS and CDR2 is FQNEAQ. CDR3 loop: CASSISFPVNTEAFF. DNA for the CDR3: TGTGCCAGCAGTATTTCGTTTCCGGTGAACACTGAAGCTTTCTTT.

The chain is built from TRBV29-1 and TRBJ2-7, with D perhaps TRBD2 (5 bases). Trimming took off 6 bases at V and 3 bases at J, with 9 bases between the two ends. Germline loops: CDR1 SQVTM, CDR2 ANQGSEA. The CDR3 covers 11 residues. CDR3 residues: CSVGEHYEQYF. The CDR3 DNA reads as TGCAGCGTGGGAGAGCACTACGAGCAGTACTTC.

CDR3 nucleotide sequence: TGTGCCAGCAGCCCCCGGCGCGGGGAAGGACCTAATGAAAAACTGTTTTTT. This codes for CASSPRRGEGPNEKLFF. The rearrangement joins TRBV7-8 to TRBJ1-4; D unclear. The germline CDR1 and CDR2 sequences are SGHVS and FQNEAQ. V lost 5 bases and J 3 bases, leaving 19 bases between the germline ends. The CDR3 spans 17 residues.

V and J are TRBV6-5 and TRBJ1-1, with TRBD1 as a possible D gene (5 bases). The ends were cut back, 4 bases at V and 5 bases at J, with 17 bases in the middle. Germline CDR1 reads MNHEY; CDR2 reads SVGAGI. The CDR3 contains 15 residues. For the CDR3, the DNA is TGTGCCAGCAGTTTCCGCCCAGGGATCTTGACTGAAGCTTTCTTT. Translation gives CASSFRPGILTEAFF.

This clone was observed once. The chain combines TRBV28 with TRBJ1-4; weak D call: TRBD1 (5 bases). The CDR3 totals 14 residues. Germline-derived CDR1 and CDR2 are MDHEN and SYDVKM. V was clipped by 2 bases and J by 8 bases, with 12 bases between them. CDR3 amino acids: CASSLRQGGEKLFF. The CDR3 region has the DNA TGTGCCAGCAGTTTAAGGCAGGGAGGGGAAAAACTGTTTTTT.

The chain is built from TRBV29-1 and TRBJ2-2; 9 bases fit TRBD1. Germline CDR1 reads SQVTM; CDR2 reads ANQGSEA. CDR3 length equals 13 residues. Trimming took 4 bases from V and 7 from J; bases not matched to a gene: 4. The CDR3 region has the DNA TGCAGCGTTGTTACAGGGGGCCTCGGGGAGCTGTTTTTT. Translated, it gives CSVVTGGLGELFF.

This chain uses TRBV7-3 with TRBJ2-6; TRBD1 matches at 8 bases. Germline V lookup: CDR1 SGHTA, CDR2 FQGTGA. This CDR3 is 19 amino acids long. The V gene end was trimmed by 0 bases and the J gene end by 2 bases; junction bases not matched to a gene: 9. CDR3 amino acids: CASSLTPGQGFAGANVLTF. CDR3 bases: TGTGCCAGCAGCTTAACGCCCGGACAGGGTTTCGCTGGGGCCAACGTCCTGACTTTC.

Here the CDR3 DNA reads TGCAGCGTTGTAGGACATCGTCGCACTGAAGCTTTCTTT. Translating it yields CSVVGHRRTEAFF. V gene TRBV29-1 combines with J gene TRBJ1-1, with D possibly being TRBD1 (5 bases). Germline V lookup: CDR1 SQVTM, CDR2 ANQGSEA. This CDR3 spans 13 amino acids. Trimming pared 4 bases from V and 4 bases from J, leaving 13 bases between. Based on the CDR3 plus reference TRBV29-1 and TRBJ1-1, the full variable domain is SAVISQKPSRDICQRGTSLTIQCQVDSQVTMMFWYRQQPGQSLTLIATANQGSEATYESGFVIDKFPISRPNLTFSTLTVSNMSPEDSSIYLCSVVGHRRTEAFFGQGTRLTVV.

V gene TRBV7-2 combines with J gene TRBJ1-1, with a tentative D call TRBD1 (6 bases). Germline V gives CDR1 SGHTA, CDR2 FQGNSA. Trimming cost V 7 bases and J 6 bases, with 21 bases left between them. The CDR3 loop spans 15 amino acids. The CDR3 region has the DNA TGTGCCAGCACCCAACGACAAGGGGGTTGGGCTGAAGCTTTCTTT. Encoded protein: CASTQRQGGWAEAFF.

This chain joins TRBV6-5 and TRBJ2-3, with 11 bases lining up with TRBD2. The CDR3 is 15 amino acids. V shed 5 bases and J 4 bases; nucleotides not matched to a gene: 5. The germline V gene encodes CDR1 MNHEY and CDR2 SVGAGI. The CDR3 sequence is CASSKRTSGSDTQYF. CDR3 coding DNA: TGTGCCAGCAGTAAAAGGACTAGCGGGTCAGATACGCAGTATTTT.

The count of this clone is one. The V gene is TRBV5-8, the J gene TRBJ2-7; 10 nucleotides align to TRBD1. The CDR3 is 14 residues long. With 0 bases clipped from V and 3 bases from J, the junction kept 0 bases outside the gene matches. Germline values: CDR1 SGHTS, CDR2 YDEGEE. The CDR3 loop is CASSLGDRGYEQYF. Written as DNA, the CDR3 is TGTGCCAGCAGCTTGGGGGACAGGGGCTACGAGCAGTACTTC. Supplemented by reference TRBV5-8 and TRBJ2-7, the full variable domain reads EAGVTQSPTHLIKTRGQQATLRCSPISGHTSVYWYQQALGLGLQFLLWYDEGEERNRGNFPPRFSGRQFPNYSSELNVNALELEDSALYLCASSLGDRGYEQYFGPGTRLTVT.

This clone showed up just a few times. One junction end does not reproduce the germline sequence, and a read error may be involved. The chain joins TRBV7-7 to TRBJ2-5; 9 bases fit TRBD2. The CDR3 totals 14 residues. Germline CDR1 reads SSHAT; CDR2 reads FNYEAQ (reference sequence). The CDR3 here is CASSLELTSGTQYF. For the CDR3, the DNA is TGTGCTAGCAGCTTGGAATTGACTAGCGGGACCCAGTACTTC.

The rearrangement joins TRBV29-1 to TRBJ1-1; 7 bases line up with TRBD1. The CDR3 sequence is 15 residues long. V trimming: 1 base; J trimming: 1 base; junction bases outside the gene matches: 6. Germline CDR1 is SQVTM and CDR2 is ANQGSEA. CDR3 nucleotide sequence: TGCAGCGTTGAAGCTAAGTCAGGGGGGAACACTGAAGCTTTCTTT. Its translation is CSVEAKSGGNTEAFF.

This clone was counted a few times. The CDR3 DNA reads as TGTGCCAGCAGTTCGGACAAGATCTCCGCCTATAATTCACCCCTCCACTTT. Protein sequence: CASSSDKISAYNSPLHF. This chain uses TRBV28 with TRBJ1-6, with D possibly TRBD1 on 5 matching bases. Germline V lookup: CDR1 MDHEN, CDR2 SYDVKM. This CDR3 has 17 amino acids. V lost 4 bases, J lost 2 bases, and 15 bases lay in between.

V is TRBV6-1 and J is TRBJ2-7, with a possible D match to TRBD2 (6 bases). The CDR3 has 15 residues. V was shortened by 2 bases and J by 0 bases, with 11 bases between the two germline ends. Germline V gene sequence: CDR1 MNHNS, CDR2 SASEGT. CDR3 sequence reads: CASSESSGSSYEQYF. Written as DNA, the CDR3 is TGTGCCAGCAGTGAAAGTAGCGGCAGCTCCTACGAGCAGTACTTC.

This rearrangement joins TRBV7-9 to TRBJ1-2; possibly TRBD1 for D (6 bases). Germline loops: CDR1 SEHNR, CDR2 FQNEAQ (reference sequence). V was pared by 5 bases and J by 4 bases, with 20 bases between. The CDR3 loop spans 16 amino acids. The CDR3 DNA is TGTGCCAGCAGCCCACCGGGACGGACAGTTGGCTATGGCTACACCTTC. Translation gives CASSPPGRTVGYGYTF.

The chain links TRBV15 to TRBJ2-3; unclear D gene. The V gene's germline CDR1 is LNHNV and CDR2 YYDKDF (reference sequence). This CDR3 is built from 13 residues. Trimming took off 0 bases at V and 6 bases at J, with 7 bases between the two ends. DNA of the CDR3: TGTGCCACCAGCAGAGATTACGGGGATACGCAGTATTTT. Translated: CATSRDYGDTQYF.

The chain joins TRBV5-1 to TRBJ2-3; D possibly corresponds to TRBD2 (6 bases). The V end was cut by 0 bases, the J end by 0 bases, with 8 bases between. The CDR3 is 15 amino acids. CDR1 and CDR2 (germline): SGHRS, YFSETQ. Here the CDR3 reads CASSLEGGSTDTQYF. CDR3 coding DNA: TGCGCCAGCAGCTTGGAAGGAGGGAGCACAGATACGCAGTATTTT.

The V call is TRBV30, the J call TRBJ1-1; maybe TRBD1 (6 bases). The germline CDR1 and CDR2 sequences are GTSNPN and SVGIG (reference sequence). V was clipped by 2 bases and J by 5 bases, with 12 bases between them. The CDR3 consists of 13 residues. Here the CDR3 reads CAWSSTGGTEAFF. CDR3 coding DNA: TGTGCCTGGAGTTCGACAGGAGGAACTGAAGCTTTCTTT.

This clone appeared a few times. The V call is TRBV30, the J call TRBJ1-2; 8 positions match TRBD1. The V and J ends lost 5 bases and 3 bases, in that order; junction bases with no gene match: 2. Germline-derived CDR1 and CDR2 are GTSNPN and SVGIG (reference sequence). This CDR3 is 12 amino acids long. The CDR3 sequence is CAWAGGDYGYTF. CDR3 nucleotides: TGTGCCTGGGCAGGGGGCGACTATGGCTACACCTTC.

The chain is built from TRBV6-5 and TRBJ1-4; 8 bases align to TRBD1. V lost 7 bases to trimming and J lost 8 bases; unmatched junction nucleotides: 9. The CDR3 totals 14 residues. Germline CDR1 is MNHEY and CDR2 is SVGAGI. CDR3 coding DNA: TGTGCCAGCACCTCGGACAGGGTTGGGGAAAAACTGTTTTTT. It encodes CASTSDRVGEKLFF.

By share, this clone ranks as medium-sized. The rearrangement uses TRBV10-2 and TRBJ2-1; D is uncertain. V lost 2 bases, J lost 9 bases, and 14 bases lay in between. In germline, CDR1 is WSHSY, CDR2 SAAADI. The CDR3 is 14 residues long. The CDR3 sequence: CASSEADVQSEQFF. As DNA, the CDR3 is TGCGCCAGCAGTGAGGCGGATGTACAATCTGAGCAGTTCTTC.

The V gene is TRBV7-2, the J gene TRBJ1-5, with 7 nucleotides matching TRBD1. The CDR3 contains 14 residues. CDR1 SGHTA and CDR2 FQGNSA come from the germline V gene. V lost 1 base and J lost 6; bases outside the gene matches: 3. The CDR3 is CASSLVAGGQPQHF. As DNA, the CDR3 is TGTGCCAGCAGCTTAGTGGCAGGGGGTCAGCCCCAGCATTTT.

The J gene is TRBJ1-1, the V gene TRBV19, with 7 bases identical to TRBD1. The germline CDR1 and CDR2 sequences are LNHDA and SQIVND (reference sequence). V shed 8 bases, J shed 7 bases, and the junction held 10 bases outside the gene matches. The CDR3 extends over 13 amino acids. CDR3 in DNA: TGTGCCAGTGGGGCTCAGGGGGGTCGTGAAGCTTTCTTT. This translates into CASGAQGGREAFF.